This TCR beta chain comes out of a study of STAT3 mutations in large granular lymphocyte leukemia. Findings and limits, study-wide: Treatment regimens differed across patients between samplings. Every T-cell large granular lymphocyte leukemia patient had at least one immunodominant TCR beta clonotype. Clonal expansion was inferred from samples taken at other timepoints.

A word on this clone: The antigen is undetermined.

Some 41,000 productive templates were obtained per sample on average. Repertoires were generated with immunoSEQ multiplex PCR, while TCRdb's copy carries only in-frame clones and drops some. The data hold 1,500 to 2,500 clones, with less than 70% observed a single time. V was shortened by 7 bases and J by 0 bases, with 12 bases between the two germline ends. The germline V gene has CDR1 SQVTM and CDR2 ANQGSEA. The CDR3 is made up of 13 amino acids. The chain joins TRBV29-1 to TRBJ1-1; no clear D gene. Sequencing was carried out using peripheral blood mononuclear cells. The receptor comes from a man in his forties or fifties with T-cell large granular lymphocyte leukemia. Some clones in this sample may be carry-over from other donors' samples. Here the CDR3 DNA reads TGCAGCGGATCCCCCGCTATGAACACTGAAGCTTTCTTT. This encodes CSGSPAMNTEAFF.